This section outlines one TCR beta chain sequence together with its context. The antigen is undetermined. Use of 60 Vbeta and 13 Jbeta primers characterized the PCR. Generated by immunoSEQ multiplex PCR, the TCRdb table keeps only in-frame clones and is missing some. This table holds about 130,000 clones, over 70% found once. Trimming cost V 4 bases and J 0 bases, with 16 bases left between them. Per the germline V gene, CDR1 is SGHRS and CDR2 is YFSETQ. The CDR3 is made up of 17 amino acids. This entry belongs to a study of cytomegalovirus exposure and HLA in healthy donors. Overall study: The Caucasian-associated ancestry cluster held about 80% of 350 to 450 genotyped donors. Study-wide results and caveats: Accurate HLA-A and HLA-B prediction from TCR beta sequences was reported for most subjects. Researchers reported in a later analysis that a missense DCLRE1C variant was tied to TCR beta V- and J-gene trimming.

Healthy bone marrow donors supplied every sample. The sequenced sample was PBMCs. The sequence derives from a woman aged 40 to 50 in good health and CMV-seronegative. The V call is TRBV5-1, the J call TRBJ1-4, with no clear D. The CDR3 DNA reads as TGCGCCAGCAGCCACAAAGCCGGGATTTCAACTAATGAAAAACTGTTTTTT. Translating gives CASSHKAGISTNEKLFF.